A single sample is the source of the 30 T cell receptor beta chains below, sequenced in a study of blood T cell repertoires in COVID-19. Generated by immunoSEQ multiplex PCR, the TCRdb table keeps only in-frame clones and is missing some. Seen here are approximately 180,000 clones, around 84% observed once, and the top ten hold about 16%. Sequenced: PBMCs or T cells enriched from blood (not recorded which). These receptors were collected from a man aged 45-65 years who had recovered from COVID-19.

The V and J genes are TRBV13 and TRBJ2-5; D is unresolved. CDR3 length: 13 amino acids. Germline V gene lookup returns CDR1 PRHDT and CDR2 FYEKMQ (reference sequence). Trimming took 0 bases from V and 5 from J, leaving 7 bases between them. The CDR3 bases are TGTGCCAGCAGCTTAGGCGTGTTGGAGACCCAGTACTTC. Translation: CASSLGVLETQYF. Full variable domain (missing parts from reference TRBV13 and TRBJ2-5): AAGVIQSPRHLIKEKRETATLKCYPIPRHDTVYWYQQGPGQDPQFLISFYEKMQSDKGSIPDRFSAQQFSDYHSELNMSSLELGDSALYFCASSLGVLETQYFGPGTRLLVL.

This clone appeared once. The gene calls are TRBV18 and TRBJ2-7; D may be TRBD1 (5 bases). Trimming took 3 bases from V and 0 from J, leaving 12 bases between them. Germline CDR1 and CDR2: KGHSH and LQKENI. The CDR3 runs to 15 residues. This CDR3 is CASSPTEISSYEQYF. CDR3 bases: TGTGCCAGCTCACCGACAGAAATCAGCTCCTACGAGCAGTACTTC.

The chain links TRBV7-6 to TRBJ1-6; D perhaps matches TRBD1 (6 bases). Germline CDR1 SGHVS, CDR2 FNYEAQ. Trimming pared 5 bases from V and 10 bases from J, leaving 18 bases between. The CDR3 totals 15 residues. The CDR3 spells CASSLRTGQQSPLHF. CDR3 in DNA: TGTGCCAGCAGCCTCCGTACTGGACAGCAATCACCCCTCCACTTT. The full variable domain, its missing parts supplied by reference TRBV7-6 and TRBJ1-6, is GAGVSQSPRYKVTKRGQDVALRCDPISGHVSLYWYRQALGQGPEFLTYFNYEAQQDKSGLPNDRFSAERPEGSISTLTIQRTEQRDSAMYRCASSLRTGQQSPLHFGNGTRLTVT.

The J gene is TRBJ1-5, the V gene TRBV2, with D uncertain. Germline CDR1 reads SNHLY; CDR2 reads FYNNEI. Deletions cut 2 bases from V and 4 bases from J, with 9 bases between. The CDR3 has 14 amino acids. The CDR3 loop reads CASSEQALNQPQHF. The CDR3 nucleotides read TGTGCCAGCAGTGAACAGGCATTGAATCAGCCCCAGCATTTT.

This sequence joins TRBV2 and TRBJ2-1; TRBD2 agrees at 8 bases. Trimming at V came to 8 bases and at J to 2 bases, leaving 5 bases not matched to a gene. The germline gives CDR1 SNHLY, CDR2 FYNNEI. This CDR3 spans 14 amino acids. This CDR3 is CASLAGSAYNEQFF. CDR3 sequence (DNA): TGTGCCAGCTTAGCGGGGTCGGCCTACAATGAGCAGTTCTTC.

This chain joins TRBV28 and TRBJ1-4; TRBD1 agrees at 7 bases. In germline, CDR1 is MDHEN, CDR2 SYDVKM. There are 15 residues in the CDR3. J was trimmed by 7 bases and V by 2 bases; bases with no gene match: 7. CDR3 in amino acids: CASSLPGTAGEKLFF. DNA for the CDR3: TGTGCCAGCAGTTTACCCGGGACAGCGGGTGAAAAACTGTTTTTT.

The rearrangement links TRBV9 to TRBJ2-5, with D maybe TRBD1 (6 bases). CDR1 and CDR2 from the germline V gene are SGDLS and YYNGEE. With 3 bases removed from V and 5 bases from J, the gap between germline ends came to 8 bases. There are 12 residues in the CDR3. CDR3 region: CASSARGETQYF. CDR3 DNA sequence: TGTGCCAGCAGCGCCAGGGGTGAGACCCAGTACTTC.

For the CDR3, the DNA is TGTGCCAGCAGCCTTGTAAATAGGAACACTGAAGCTTTCTTT. Its protein is CASSLVNRNTEAFF. The rearrangement joins TRBV3-1 (or the pseudogene TRBV3-2) to TRBJ1-1; D is unclear. Germline lookup yields CDR1 LGHDT and CDR2 YNNKEL (reference sequence). V was clipped by 4 bases and J by 1 base, with 10 bases between them. The length of the CDR3 is 14 residues.

The chain employs TRBV12-3 or TRBV12-4 and TRBJ2-3; D unclear. The CDR3 is made up of 11 amino acids. V gave up 7 bases and J gave up 4 bases, with 6 bases separating them. CDR3 protein: CASMFSDTQYF. The CDR3, as DNA: TGTGCCAGCATGTTCTCAGATACGCAGTATTTT.

This rearrangement joins TRBV19 to TRBJ2-2; tentative D call: TRBD1 (6 bases). Germline assignment: CDR1 LNHDA and CDR2 SQIVND (reference sequence). Trimming left V 11 bases short and J 3 bases short, with 19 bases between. The CDR3 has 15 residues. The CDR3 sequence is CAVSRRDTHTGELFF. The CDR3 DNA reads TGTGCCGTAAGCCGCCGGGACACTCACACCGGGGAGCTGTTTTTT.

The DNA of the CDR3 is TGCGCCAGCAGCTTGGGAGGGGGCAACACCGGGGAGCTGTTTTTT. This codes for CASSLGGGNTGELFF. The J gene is TRBJ2-2, the V gene TRBV5-1; TRBD1 matches at 7 bases. The V gene's germline CDR1 is SGHRS and CDR2 YFSETQ. The CDR3 extends over 15 amino acids. V was clipped by 0 bases and J by 2 bases; unmatched bases: 1.

This chain links TRBV5-8 with TRBJ2-3, with D hard to call. V was clipped by 0 bases and J by 0 bases, with 14 bases between them. The germline gives CDR1 SGHTS, CDR2 YDEGEE. The CDR3 runs 17 residues. CDR3 protein: CASSLARLTTSTDTQYF. CDR3 coding DNA: TGTGCCAGCAGCTTGGCTCGTCTGACGACTAGCACAGATACGCAGTATTTT.

This chain links TRBV30 with TRBJ2-7, with D hard to call. The CDR3 totals 13 residues. V was pared by 0 bases and J by 0 bases, with 6 bases between. The germline V gene encodes CDR1 GTSNPN and CDR2 SVGIG (reference sequence). Here the CDR3 reads CAWSVMSSYEQYF. As DNA, the CDR3 is TGTGCCTGGAGTGTTATGAGCTCCTACGAGCAGTACTTC.

Only one count was recorded for this clone. The chain links TRBV3-1 (or the pseudogene TRBV3-2) to TRBJ2-1, with a tentative D call TRBD2 (6 bases). Germline V gene data show CDR1 as LGHDT and CDR2 as YNNKEL (reference sequence). The germline V and J ends were trimmed by 4 bases and 4 bases, with 17 bases remaining between them. The CDR3 consists of 16 residues. CDR3 coding DNA: TGTGCCAGCAGCCCCGGGGGAGCCTCGGGGTACAATGAGCAGTTCTTC. Its protein product is CASSPGGASGYNEQFF.

The chain uses TRBV6-1 and TRBJ2-6, with D tentatively TRBD1 (5 bases). The CDR3 covers 19 residues. Per germline, CDR1 MNHNS and CDR2 SASEGT. V lost 0 bases and J 1 base, leaving 16 bases between the germline ends. In nucleotides, the CDR3 is TGTGCCAGCAGTGAAGCGCCCCCGCAGGGCTCGTCTGGGGCCAACGTCCTGACTTTC. Residues: CASSEAPPQGSSGANVLTF.

The V and J genes are TRBV3-1 (or the pseudogene TRBV3-2) and TRBJ1-4; 7 bases line up with TRBD1. Per germline, CDR1 LGHDT and CDR2 YNNKEL (reference sequence). This CDR3 has 14 residues. The ends lost 4 bases at V and 8 bases at J; junction bases unmatched: 7. CDR3 in amino acids: CASSLRQGREKLFF. For the CDR3, the DNA is TGTGCCAGCAGCCTACGACAGGGTCGCGAAAAACTGTTTTTT.

The chain carries TRBV2 and TRBJ2-2; 9 bases are shared with TRBD1. This CDR3 is 15 amino acids long. V lost 6 bases, J lost 3 bases, and 5 bases stayed unmatched. CDR1 and CDR2 from the germline V gene are SNHLY and FYNNEI. The CDR3 loop reads CASRGQGGDTGELFF. CDR3 DNA sequence: TGTGCCAGCAGGGGACAGGGCGGGGACACCGGGGAGCTGTTTTTT. The complete variable domain, with remaining parts taken from reference TRBV2 and TRBJ2-2, reads EPEVTQTPSHQVTQMGQEVILRCVPISNHLYFYWYRQILGQKVEFLVSFYNNEISEKSEIFDDQFSVERPDGSNFTLKIRSTKLEDSAMYFCASRGQGGDTGELFFGEGSRLTVL.

The genes are TRBV7-9 and TRBJ1-1; tentatively, D is TRBD1 (6 bases). Trimming removed 8 bases from V and 1 base from J, with 14 bases in between. CDR3 size: 14 residues. Germline values: CDR1 SEHNR, CDR2 FQNEAQ (reference sequence). DNA of the CDR3: TGTGCCAGCGATCGGGGGGGCTCGAACACTGAAGCTTTCTTT. Translating gives CASDRGGSNTEAFF.

This clone was counted a single time. The chain recombines TRBV10-2 with TRBJ2-1; 12 bases agree with TRBD2. This CDR3 has 16 residues. Germline CDR1 is WSHSY and CDR2 is SAAADI. The V and J ends lost 4 bases and 5 bases, in that order; junction bases with no gene match: 6. Here the CDR3 reads CASSAVRLAGDNEQFF. The CDR3 DNA is TGCGCCAGCAGTGCCGTAAGACTAGCGGGAGACAATGAGCAGTTCTTC.

As DNA, the CDR3 is TGTGCCAGCAGCTTAACCACAGGGACAAAGTATTTT. It specifies CASSLTTGTKYF. V gene TRBV13 combines with J gene TRBJ1-3; a possible D gene is TRBD1 (6 bases). The germline V gene has CDR1 PRHDT and CDR2 FYEKMQ (reference sequence). With 2 bases removed from V and 16 bases from J, the gap between germline ends came to 15 bases. This CDR3 has 12 amino acids. The full variable domain, rest sourced from reference TRBV13 and TRBJ1-3, is AAGVIQSPRHLIKEKRETATLKCYPIPRHDTVYWYQQGPGQDPQFLISFYEKMQSDKGSIPDRFSAQQFSDYHSELNMSSLELGDSALYFCASSLTTGTKYFGEGSWLTVV.

This chain links TRBV7-9 with TRBJ1-1; D not resolved. The CDR3 spans 17 residues. Germline V CDR1 and CDR2: SEHNR, FQNEAQ (reference sequence). Trimming pared 3 bases from V and 0 bases from J, leaving 17 bases between. The CDR3 sequence is CASSLPQRYLLNTEAFF. The CDR3 DNA follows: TGTGCCAGCAGCTTGCCCCAGAGGTACCTCTTGAACACTGAAGCTTTCTTT.

In DNA, the CDR3 is TGCGCCAGCACCACAATCCCGGGACAGGGAAACTATGGCTACACCTTC. Translated, it gives CASTTIPGQGNYGYTF. V and J are TRBV5-1 and TRBJ1-2; TRBD1 aligns across 9 bases. This CDR3 comprises 16 residues. Unmatched junction bases numbered 11, after V lost 6 bases and J lost 2 bases. Germline CDR1 reads SGHRS; CDR2 reads YFSETQ.

The chain uses TRBV6-5 and TRBJ1-4; D unresolved. Germline V CDR1 and CDR2: MNHEY, SVGAGI. V was trimmed by 5 bases and J by 0 bases, leaving 7 bases between them. This CDR3 has 14 amino acids. The CDR3 loop is CASSTASTNEKLFF. The CDR3 bases are TGTGCCAGCAGTACAGCTTCAACTAATGAAAAACTGTTTTTT.

V is TRBV9 and J is TRBJ2-3; 10 nucleotides line up with TRBD2. The germline CDR1 and CDR2 sequences are SGDLS and YYNGEE. After removal of 9 bases from V and 5 bases from J, the junction contained 12 bases not matched to a gene. CDR3 length: 15 amino acids. The DNA of the CDR3 is TGTGCCACCTCGGGGAGCGGGGGGGCCGGAGATACGCAGTATTTT. It is translated as CATSGSGGAGDTQYF.

V is TRBV5-1 and J is TRBJ2-7, with TRBD1 matching 9 bases. V lost 3 bases to trimming and J lost 2 bases; unmatched junction nucleotides: 3. Germline V CDR1 and CDR2: SGHRS, YFSETQ. There are 14 residues in the CDR3. The CDR3 nucleotides are TGCGCCAGCAGCTGGACAGGGGTCACCTACGAGCAGTACTTC. This codes for CASSWTGVTYEQYF.

The chain links TRBV18 to TRBJ2-7; weak D call: TRBD1 (5 bases). Deletions cut 5 bases from V and 3 bases from J, with 20 bases between. This CDR3 contains 16 residues. CDR1 and CDR2 from the germline V gene are KGHSH and LQKENI. The CDR3 nucleotides read TGTGCCAGCTCAAGACAGCCGCCAAGTGACATCTACGAGCAGTACTTC. Translating it yields CASSRQPPSDIYEQYF.

In DNA, the CDR3 is TGTGCCAGCAGCTTGGCTCGGGGGGGCGCTGGGAGTAACTATGGCTACACCTTC. Its protein is CASSLARGGAGSNYGYTF. V gene TRBV7-8 combines with J gene TRBJ1-2, with D perhaps TRBD1 (6 bases). V lost 3 bases and J 1 base, leaving 21 bases between the germline ends. The germline CDR1 and CDR2 sequences are SGHVS and FQNEAQ. The CDR3 has 18 amino acids. Complete variable domain (other parts from reference TRBV7-8 and TRBJ1-2): GAGVSQSPRYKVAKRGQDVALRCDPISGHVSLFWYQQALGQGPEFLTYFQNEAQLDKSGLPSDRFFAERPEGSVSTLKIQRTQQEDSAVYLCASSLARGGAGSNYGYTFGSGTRLTVV.

This clone showed up just once. The chain is built from TRBV30 and TRBJ1-6; D not certain. CDR1 GTSNPN and CDR2 SVGIG come from the germline V gene (reference sequence). The CDR3 spans 15 residues. Deletions cut 0 bases from V and 7 bases from J, with 13 bases between. The CDR3 nucleotides are TGTGCCTGGAGTGTACAAGGAGGGTTAAATTCACCCCTCCACTTT. It codes for CAWSVQGGLNSPLHF.

The rearrangement links TRBV11-2 to TRBJ2-3; 7 nucleotides match TRBD1. Trimming at V came to 3 bases and at J to 5 bases, leaving 11 bases not matched to a gene. Germline-derived CDR1 and CDR2 are SGHAT and FQNNGV. This CDR3 is 16 amino acids long. For the CDR3, the DNA is TGTGCCAGCAGCTTGCGAATGGGACAGTCGATAGATACGCAGTATTTT. Its protein product is CASSLRMGQSIDTQYF.

This clone was picked up one time. The CDR3 spells CASRPRFARYTF. For the CDR3, the DNA is TGTGCCAGCAGACCACGGTTCGCTCGCTACACCTTC. The chain employs TRBV6-5 and TRBJ1-2; D not resolved. Germline CDR1 is MNHEY and CDR2 is SVGAGI. The CDR3 totals 12 residues. Trimming pared 6 bases from V and 9 bases from J, leaving 14 bases between.